The text below deals with one T cell receptor beta chain. Its antigen remains unknown. This specimen belongs to a study of cytomegalovirus exposure and HLA in healthy donors. V was trimmed by 2 bases and J by 5 bases, leaving 10 bases between them. Germline CDR1 SEHNR, CDR2 FQNEAQ (reference sequence). This CDR3 region has 14 residues. Whole-study findings and limits: An analysis that came later showed most CMV-associated TCR beta chains appearing HLA-restricted. Follow-up analysis seemed to connect common viral pathogens with several of the most significant clusters identified. For most TCR beta V segments, an earlier analysis put the productive rate at about 90% or about 30% of the time.

PCR used 60 Vbeta primers and 13 Jbeta primers. The table came from immunoSEQ multiplex PCR; TCRdb's copy has only in-frame clones and leaves some out. The sample includes approximately 160,000 clones, approximately 77% of them seen just once. Input material: PBMCs. This sequence joins TRBV7-9 and TRBJ1-5, with D perhaps matching TRBD1 (6 bases). This clonotype was obtained from a young man in good health and CMV-seronegative. Here the CDR3 reads CASSLRGADQPQHF. CDR3 DNA sequence: TGTGCCAGCAGCTTACGGGGGGCGGATCAGCCCCAGCATTTT.